Listed below are T cell receptor beta chains from one sample, sequenced in a study of blood T cell repertoires in COVID-19. The protocol was immunoSEQ multiplex PCR, while the TCRdb copy is restricted to in-frame clones and leaves out a portion. The sample includes about 100,000 clones, about 83% seen only once; the top ten take 9.5% to 15%. The material sequenced was peripheral blood. Source of these receptors: a human donor in a cohort sampled during active COVID-19. The CDR3 runs from the conserved cysteine through the conserved F or W. Each record gives: CDR3 protein, V gene.

CDR3: CASSEAFRGVYNEQFF
V: TRBV6-1

CDR3: CASSPSPGQQNTEAFF
V: TRBV18

CDR3: CASSLYIRTGGQGTDTQYF
V: TRBV5-1

CDR3: CASSMTATEAFF
V: TRBV28

CDR3: CASSPPGSGELFF
V: TRBV18

CDR3: CASSVAPGQGSQETQYF
V: TRBV9

CDR3: CAIGDRGLGNTIYF
V: TRBV10-3

CDR3: CASSPGNGPFF
V: TRBV18

CDR3: CASSPQTGVFTNEKLFF
V: TRBV3-1/TRBV3-2

CDR3: CASTFRRGELFF
V: TRBV19

CDR3: CASSQRTSGSSEQYF
V: TRBV4-1

CDR3: CASSFGTPEQFF
V: TRBV14